This TCR beta chain was sequenced during a study of blood T cell repertoires in COVID-19. About the research overall: Whether acute or convalescent, the COVID-19 samples came from the United States, Italy and Spain. Nucleic acid was either cDNA or gDNA, and it came from T cells, B-cell-depleted T cells, or PBMCs.

The authors' processing: Amplification of reference gene primers was used by the study to estimate nucleated cell counts. Profiling relied on immunoSEQ multiplex PCR, and the TCRdb table lists in-frame clones only, not all of them. Clonal size and the V and J genes are those of that table, whereas D and trimming came from the DNA. The sample records roughly 360,000 clones, roughly 77% being singletons. Sample: peripheral blood. The clonotype was recovered from a human donor with acute or convalescent COVID-19. The donor label of this sample is uncertain.

The CDR3 is CASRQGLSTSSYEQYF. CDR3 nucleotides: TGTGCCAGCCGTCAGGGTCTATCGACGAGCTCCTACGAGCAGTACTTC. The chain employs TRBV5-5 and TRBJ2-7; tentatively, D is TRBD1 (5 bases). Per germline, CDR1 SGHKS and CDR2 YYEKEE (reference sequence). The CDR3 runs 16 residues. The V end was cut by 7 bases, the J end by 0 bases, with 20 bases between.